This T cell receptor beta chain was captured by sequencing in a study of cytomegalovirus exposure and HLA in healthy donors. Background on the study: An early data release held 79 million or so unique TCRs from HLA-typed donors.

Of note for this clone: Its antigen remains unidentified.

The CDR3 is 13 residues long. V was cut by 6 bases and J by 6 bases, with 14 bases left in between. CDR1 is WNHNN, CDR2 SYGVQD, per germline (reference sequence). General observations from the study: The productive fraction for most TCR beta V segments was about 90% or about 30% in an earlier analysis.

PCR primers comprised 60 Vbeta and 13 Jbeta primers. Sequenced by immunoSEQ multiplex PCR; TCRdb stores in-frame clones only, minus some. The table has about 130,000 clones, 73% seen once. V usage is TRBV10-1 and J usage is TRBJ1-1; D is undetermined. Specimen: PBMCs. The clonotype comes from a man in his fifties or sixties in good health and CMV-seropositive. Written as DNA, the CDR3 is TGCGCCAGCAGGAGGGATTCCGACGCTGAAGCTTTCTTT. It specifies CASRRDSDAEAFF.